Below, 23 T cell receptor beta chains from the same sample are listed, as sequenced in a study of T cells after posttransplantation cyclophosphamide. Treatment was busulfan-fludarabine conditioning, a marrow graft, and cyclophosphamide on days +3 and +4. Method: immunoSEQ multiplex PCR; TCRdb's copy keeps in-frame clones and lacks some. The sample lists 11,000 or so clones; more than 80% were seen once. The sample consisted of PBMCs, taken after allogeneic stem cell transplant with posttransplant cyclophosphamide. The receptors shown here come from a female patient in her fifties or sixties who received an allogeneic stem cell transplant from a related donor, was CMV-positive, and had no GVHD. Certain T cells may be donor cells from the graft.

This rearrangement joins TRBV10-2 to TRBJ2-5, with 7 bases fitting TRBD2. Judging by the DNA end, TRBJ2-7 fits better; the J call may be wrong. This CDR3 is built from 16 residues. Germline V gene sequence: CDR1 WSHSY, CDR2 SAAADI. CDR3 sequence: CASSEIWGGWNYEQYF. The CDR3 coding sequence is TGCGCCAGCAGTGAGATATGGGGAGGGTGGAACTACGAGCAGTACTTC.

This clone occurred once. V gene TRBV5-1 combines with J gene TRBJ2-3, with TRBD1 matching 9 bases. The CDR3 spans 19 residues. The junction had 13 bases not matched to a gene; V was cut back by 0 bases and J by 2 bases. CDR1 is SGHRS, CDR2 YFSETQ, per germline. CDR3 nucleotide sequence: TGCGCCAGCAGCTTGGACAGGGGGCGGCTTGAAAGGGACACAGATACGCAGTATTTT. Translated, it gives CASSLDRGRLERDTDTQYF.

This chain uses TRBV27 with TRBJ2-7, with D possibly being TRBD1 (6 bases). Germline V gene lookup returns CDR1 MNHEY and CDR2 SMNVEV (reference sequence). V lost 0 bases and J 0 bases, leaving 24 bases between the germline ends. The CDR3 runs to 20 residues. The CDR3 region has the DNA TGTGCCAGCAGTTTATCACCGGCGGACAGAAACTCTCCAGCCTCCTACGAGCAGTACTTC. Protein sequence: CASSLSPADRNSPASYEQYF.

This chain connects TRBV6-1 to TRBJ2-7; 13 nucleotides agree with TRBD2. The CDR3 is 15 residues long. With V trimmed by 7 bases and J by 6 bases, 9 bases remained unmatched. CDR1 and CDR2 from the germline V gene are MNHNS and SASEGT. CDR3 loop: CASTGTSGARGEQYF. The CDR3 DNA reads as TGTGCCAGCACTGGGACTAGCGGGGCCAGGGGCGAGCAGTACTTC.

The rearrangement uses TRBV28 and TRBJ2-7; D is perhaps TRBD2 (6 bases). Trimming removed 2 bases at V and 4 bases at J, with 6 bases between. Germline V gene sequence: CDR1 MDHEN, CDR2 SYDVKM. This CDR3 contains 12 residues. DNA of the CDR3: TGTGCCAGCAGTTTAGGAGGGTACGAGCAGTACTTC. Protein product: CASSLGGYEQYF. Full variable domain (missing parts from reference TRBV28 and TRBJ2-7): DVKVTQSSRYLVKRTGEKVFLECVQDMDHENMFWYRQDPGLGLRLIYFSYDVKMKEKGDIPEGYSVSREKKERFSLILESASTNQTSMYLCASSLGGYEQYFGPGTRLTVT.

The chain has TRBV5-6 and TRBJ1-1, with TRBD1 identical over 10 bases. There are 16 residues in the CDR3. Germline assignment: CDR1 SGHDT and CDR2 YYEEEE. V trimming: 5 bases; J trimming: 5 bases; junction bases outside the gene matches: 12. The DNA for the CDR3 is TGTGCCAGCAGAGGGACAGGGGCGGATTGGGTGACTGAAGCTTTCTTT. Amino acid sequence: CASRGTGADWVTEAFF.

This clone was seen a single time. This rearrangement joins TRBV19 to TRBJ1-1; 7 bases agree with TRBD1. V gave up 10 bases and J gave up 3 bases; unmatched junction bases: 17. Germline V gene data show CDR1 as LNHDA and CDR2 as SQIVND (reference sequence). The CDR3 is made up of 16 amino acids. DNA for the CDR3: TGTGCCACTCCGCCGAGACAGGGAAGGAAGGACACTGAAGCTTTCTTT. This gives the protein CATPPRQGRKDTEAFF.

This rearrangement joins TRBV2 to TRBJ2-7, with D perhaps TRBD1 (8 bases). V lost 5 bases to trimming and J lost 3 bases, with 17 bases between them. This CDR3 contains 15 residues. Germline V lookup: CDR1 SNHLY, CDR2 FYNNEI. CDR3 DNA sequence: TGTGCCAGCAGTAAACAGGGGGGGAGGGACTACGAGCAGTACTTC. This gives the protein CASSKQGGRDYEQYF. The full variable domain, with the rest looked up from reference TRBV2 and TRBJ2-7, is EPEVTQTPSHQVTQMGQEVILRCVPISNHLYFYWYRQILGQKVEFLVSFYNNEISEKSEIFDDQFSVERPDGSNFTLKIRSTKLEDSAMYFCASSKQGGRDYEQYFGPGTRLTVT.

The rearrangement links TRBV7-2 to TRBJ2-5, with 10 bases matching TRBD1. The DNA matches TRBJ2-7 better at its end, which makes the J call doubtful. This CDR3 is built from 15 residues. Germline CDR1 reads SGHTA; CDR2 reads FQGNSA. The CDR3 sequence: CASSEGQGSAYEQYF. CDR3 nucleotide sequence: TGTGCCAGCAGCGAGGGACAGGGGTCGGCCTACGAGCAGTACTTC.

The gene calls are TRBV28 and TRBJ2-1, with 10 bases fitting TRBD2. V was clipped by 7 bases and J by 4 bases; unmatched bases: 10. Germline CDR1 reads MDHEN; CDR2 reads SYDVKM. The CDR3 consists of 16 residues. The CDR3 region is CASTDLSGGPYNEQFF. CDR3 in DNA: TGTGCCAGCACGGACCTTAGCGGGGGGCCTTACAATGAGCAGTTCTTC.

Turning to this clone: Distinct nucleotide sequences in the sample also encode this CDR3. The chain recombines TRBV2 with TRBJ1-5; possibly TRBD1 for D (5 bases). V was cut by 8 bases and J by 1 base, with 15 bases left in between. The germline V gene has CDR1 SNHLY and CDR2 FYNNEI. This CDR3 has 15 amino acids. The CDR3 region has the DNA TGTGCCAGCGGGAGAGGGGAGGTGAGCAATCAGCCCCAGCATTTT. Amino acids: CASGRGEVSNQPQHF.

The chain has TRBV4-3 and TRBJ2-1; 9 bases match TRBD1. Germline loops: CDR1 LGHNA, CDR2 YSLEER. The V and J ends lost 1 base and 4 bases, in that order; junction bases with no gene match: 14. The CDR3 has 19 amino acids. CDR3: CASSQVIWIDGQGYNEQFF. The CDR3 bases are TGCGCCAGCAGCCAAGTAATCTGGATCGACGGACAGGGGTACAATGAGCAGTTCTTC.

This clone was counted a few times. The chain recombines TRBV9 with TRBJ2-3, with a tentative D call TRBD2 (6 bases). The CDR3 has 14 amino acids. Deletions cut 4 bases from V and 4 bases from J, with 13 bases between. Germline CDR1 SGDLS, CDR2 YYNGEE. CDR3 sequence (DNA): TGTGCCAGCAGCCATTCGGGGGACCCAGATACGCAGTATTTT. This encodes CASSHSGDPDTQYF.

V gene TRBV7-2 combines with J gene TRBJ1-1, with unresolved D. V lost 1 base to trimming and J lost 5 bases, with 20 bases between them. Germline CDR1 and CDR2: SGHTA and FQGNSA. The CDR3 contains 17 residues. The CDR3, as DNA: TGTGCCAGCAGCTTAGGACTCTCATCATCCATAAAGACTGAAGCTTTCTTT. This gives the protein CASSLGLSSSIKTEAFF.

This chain links TRBV6-4 with TRBJ2-3, with a possible D match to TRBD1 (8 bases). V was clipped by 3 bases and J by 3 bases, with 10 bases between them. CDR3 size: 14 residues. The germline gives CDR1 MRHNA, CDR2 SNTAGT. The CDR3 region is CASSEQGGTDTQYF. CDR3 nucleotide sequence: TGTGCCAGCAGTGAACAGGGGGGGACAGATACGCAGTATTTT.

This chain joins TRBV4-3 and TRBJ1-1; D may be TRBD1 (5 bases). The CDR3 runs 13 residues. Trimming took off 4 bases at V and 2 bases at J, with 8 bases between the two ends. In germline, CDR1 is LGHNA, CDR2 YSLEER. This CDR3 is CASSPGYNTEAFF. The CDR3 region has the DNA TGCGCCAGCAGCCCAGGGTATAACACTGAAGCTTTCTTT.

The chain has TRBV12-5 and TRBJ1-1; D is uncertain. Germline-derived CDR1 and CDR2 are LGHNT and FRNRAP. V was shortened by 6 bases and J by 6 bases, with 8 bases between the two germline ends. This CDR3 has 11 residues. CDR3 residues: CASGMGAEAFF. CDR3 coding DNA: TGTGCTAGTGGAATGGGCGCTGAAGCTTTCTTT.

The chain joins TRBV27 to TRBJ1-2, with a weak D call TRBD1 (6 bases). V lost 5 bases, J lost 8 bases, and 21 bases lay in between. This CDR3 contains 15 residues. From germline, CDR1 is MNHEY and CDR2 SMNVEV (reference sequence). The CDR3 reads CASSTMDSSLGGYTF. The CDR3, as DNA: TGTGCCAGCAGTACCATGGACAGCTCACTGGGCGGCTACACCTTC.

This clone showed up just a few times. The rearrangement uses TRBV5-1 and TRBJ1-2; TRBD1 matches 9 bases. Germline lookup yields CDR1 SGHRS and CDR2 YFSETQ. This CDR3 spans 16 amino acids. J lost 6 bases, V lost 1 base, and 10 bases had no gene match. For the CDR3, the DNA is TGCGCCAGCAGCTTGAGTAACGGACAGGGGTTTAATGGCTACACCTTC. Translating gives CASSLSNGQGFNGYTF. The full variable domain, completed using reference TRBV5-1 and TRBJ1-2, is KAGVTQTPRYLIKTRGQQVTLSCSPISGHRSVSWYQQTPGQGLQFLFEYFSETQRNKGNFPGRFSGRQFSNSRSEMNVSTLELGDSALYLCASSLSNGQGFNGYTFGSGTRLTVV.

The rearrangement joins TRBV30 to TRBJ2-2; D not resolved. CDR3 length equals 16 residues. V was shortened by 1 base and J by 0 bases, with 12 bases between the two germline ends. Per the germline V gene, CDR1 is GTSNPN and CDR2 is SVGIG (reference sequence). The CDR3 spells CAWSALEFANTGELFF. As DNA, the CDR3 is TGTGCCTGGAGTGCGCTAGAGTTCGCGAACACCGGGGAGCTGTTTTTT.

This clone has only one observation. The chain recombines TRBV5-1 with TRBJ1-3; D not certain. Germline V gene sequence: CDR1 SGHRS, CDR2 YFSETQ. This CDR3 is 15 amino acids long. Trimming shortened V by 0 bases and J by 4 bases, and 11 bases separated the two germline ends. The CDR3: CASSLVRGRGNTIYF. As DNA, the CDR3 is TGCGCCAGCAGCTTGGTACGCGGTAGAGGAAACACCATATATTTT.

The V and J genes are TRBV7-2 and TRBJ1-6; TRBD1 is a possible D gene (6 bases). Trimming cost V 2 bases and J 10 bases, with 15 bases left between them. This CDR3 contains 15 residues. Germline values: CDR1 SGHTA, CDR2 FQGNSA. The CDR3 protein is CASSLRPGTRSPLHF. The CDR3 DNA reads TGTGCCAGCAGCTTACGGCCCGGGACAAGGTCACCCCTCCACTTT.

The rearrangement uses TRBV7-9 and TRBJ1-2; no definite D call. CDR3 length: 13 residues. Germline V lookup: CDR1 SEHNR, CDR2 FQNEAQ (reference sequence). Trimming shortened V by 2 bases and J by 8 bases, and 12 bases separated the two germline ends. The CDR3 bases are TGTGCCAGCAGCTTAAATACTGGAGGGGGCTACACCTTC. This gives the protein CASSLNTGGGYTF. Using reference TRBV7-9 and TRBJ1-2 for the parts outside the CDR3, the full variable domain is DTGVSQNPRHKITKRGQNVTFRCDPISEHNRLYWYRQTLGQGPEFLTYFQNEAQLEKSRLLSDRFSAERPKGSFSTLEIQRTEQGDSAMYLCASSLNTGGGYTFGSGTRLTVV.